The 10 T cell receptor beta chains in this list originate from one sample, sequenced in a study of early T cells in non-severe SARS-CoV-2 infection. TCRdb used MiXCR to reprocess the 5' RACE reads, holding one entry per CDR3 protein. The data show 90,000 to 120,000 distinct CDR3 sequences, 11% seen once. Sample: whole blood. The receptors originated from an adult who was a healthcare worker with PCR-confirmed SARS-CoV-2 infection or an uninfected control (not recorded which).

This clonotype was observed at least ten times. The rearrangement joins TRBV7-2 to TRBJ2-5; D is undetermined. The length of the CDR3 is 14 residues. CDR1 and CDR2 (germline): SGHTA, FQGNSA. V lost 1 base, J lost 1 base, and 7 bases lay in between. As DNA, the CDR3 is TGTGCCAGCAGCTTAGGCTATTCCCAAGAGACCCAGTACTTC. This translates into CASSLGYSQETQYF. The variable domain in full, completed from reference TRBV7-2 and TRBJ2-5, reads GAGVSQSPSNKVTEKGKDVELRCDPISGHTALYWYRQSLGQGLEFLIYFQGNSAPDKSGLPSDRFSAERTGGSVSTLTIQRTQQEDSAVYLCASSLGYSQETQYFGPGTRLLVL.

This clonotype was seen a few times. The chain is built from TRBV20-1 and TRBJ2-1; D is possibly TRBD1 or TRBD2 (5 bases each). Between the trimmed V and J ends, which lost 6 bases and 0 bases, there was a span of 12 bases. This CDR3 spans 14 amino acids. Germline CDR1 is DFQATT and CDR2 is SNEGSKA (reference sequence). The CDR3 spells CSARDHSSYNEQFF. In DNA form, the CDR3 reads TGCAGTGCCAGGGACCACAGCTCCTACAATGAGCAGTTCTTC.

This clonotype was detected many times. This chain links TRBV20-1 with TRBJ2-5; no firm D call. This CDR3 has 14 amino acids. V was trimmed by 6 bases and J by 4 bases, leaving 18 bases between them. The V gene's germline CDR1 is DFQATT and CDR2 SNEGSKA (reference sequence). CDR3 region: CSAGSDRVTETQYF. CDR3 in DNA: TGCAGTGCCGGCTCCGATCGGGTCACAGAGACCCAGTACTTC.

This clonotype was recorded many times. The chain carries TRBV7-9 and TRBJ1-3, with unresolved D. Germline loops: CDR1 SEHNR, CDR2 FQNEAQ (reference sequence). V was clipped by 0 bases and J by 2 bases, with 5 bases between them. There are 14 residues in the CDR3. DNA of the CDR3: TGTGCCAGCAGCTTAGCGGGCCCTGGAAACACCATATATTTT. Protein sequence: CASSLAGPGNTIYF.

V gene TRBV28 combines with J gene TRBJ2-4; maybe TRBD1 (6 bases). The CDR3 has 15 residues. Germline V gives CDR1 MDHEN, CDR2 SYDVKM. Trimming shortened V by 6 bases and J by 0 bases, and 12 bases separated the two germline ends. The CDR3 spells CASSKTGIAKNIQYF. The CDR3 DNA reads TGTGCCAGCAGCAAAACAGGGATAGCCAAAAACATTCAGTACTTC. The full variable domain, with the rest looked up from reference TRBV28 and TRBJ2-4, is DVKVTQSSRYLVKRTGEKVFLECVQDMDHENMFWYRQDPGLGLRLIYFSYDVKMKEKGDIPEGYSVSREKKERFSLILESASTNQTSMYLCASSKTGIAKNIQYFGAGTRLSVL.

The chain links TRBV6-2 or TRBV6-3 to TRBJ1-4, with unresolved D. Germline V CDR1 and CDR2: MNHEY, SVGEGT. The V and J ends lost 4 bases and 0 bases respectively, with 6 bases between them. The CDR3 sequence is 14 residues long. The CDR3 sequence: CASSSHATNEKLFF. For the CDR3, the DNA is TGTGCCAGCAGTTCCCATGCAACTAATGAAAAACTGTTTTTT.

In DNA, the CDR3 is TGTGCCAGCAGTTTAGGGGCCCCGAACACCGGGGAGCTGTTTTTT. As protein: CASSLGAPNTGELFF. The chain carries TRBV12-3 or TRBV12-4 and TRBJ2-2; D gene unclear. Trimming cost V 1 base and J 0 bases, with 6 bases left between them. The CDR3 covers 15 residues.

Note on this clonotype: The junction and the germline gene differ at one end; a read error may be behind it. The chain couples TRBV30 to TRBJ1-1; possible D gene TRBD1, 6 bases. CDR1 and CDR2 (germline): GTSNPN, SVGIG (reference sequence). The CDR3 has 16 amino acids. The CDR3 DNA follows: TGTGCCTGGAGAGATGCTCGGGACACGCCGAACACTGAAGTTTTCTTT. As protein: CAWRDARDTPNTEVFF.

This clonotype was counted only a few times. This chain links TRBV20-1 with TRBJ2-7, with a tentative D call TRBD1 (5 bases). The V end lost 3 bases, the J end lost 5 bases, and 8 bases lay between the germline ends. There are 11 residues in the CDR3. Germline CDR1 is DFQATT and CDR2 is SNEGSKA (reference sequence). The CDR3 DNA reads TGCAGTGCTAGTAAGGGGAACGAGCAGTACTTC. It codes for CSASKGNEQYF.

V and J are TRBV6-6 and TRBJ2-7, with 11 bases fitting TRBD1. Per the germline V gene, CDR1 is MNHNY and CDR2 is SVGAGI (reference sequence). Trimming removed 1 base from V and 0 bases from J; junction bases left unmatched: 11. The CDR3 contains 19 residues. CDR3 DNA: TGTGCCAGCAGTTACTTACCGGGACAGGGGGGCCAAGTCTCCTACGAGCAGTACTTC. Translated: CASSYLPGQGGQVSYEQYF.